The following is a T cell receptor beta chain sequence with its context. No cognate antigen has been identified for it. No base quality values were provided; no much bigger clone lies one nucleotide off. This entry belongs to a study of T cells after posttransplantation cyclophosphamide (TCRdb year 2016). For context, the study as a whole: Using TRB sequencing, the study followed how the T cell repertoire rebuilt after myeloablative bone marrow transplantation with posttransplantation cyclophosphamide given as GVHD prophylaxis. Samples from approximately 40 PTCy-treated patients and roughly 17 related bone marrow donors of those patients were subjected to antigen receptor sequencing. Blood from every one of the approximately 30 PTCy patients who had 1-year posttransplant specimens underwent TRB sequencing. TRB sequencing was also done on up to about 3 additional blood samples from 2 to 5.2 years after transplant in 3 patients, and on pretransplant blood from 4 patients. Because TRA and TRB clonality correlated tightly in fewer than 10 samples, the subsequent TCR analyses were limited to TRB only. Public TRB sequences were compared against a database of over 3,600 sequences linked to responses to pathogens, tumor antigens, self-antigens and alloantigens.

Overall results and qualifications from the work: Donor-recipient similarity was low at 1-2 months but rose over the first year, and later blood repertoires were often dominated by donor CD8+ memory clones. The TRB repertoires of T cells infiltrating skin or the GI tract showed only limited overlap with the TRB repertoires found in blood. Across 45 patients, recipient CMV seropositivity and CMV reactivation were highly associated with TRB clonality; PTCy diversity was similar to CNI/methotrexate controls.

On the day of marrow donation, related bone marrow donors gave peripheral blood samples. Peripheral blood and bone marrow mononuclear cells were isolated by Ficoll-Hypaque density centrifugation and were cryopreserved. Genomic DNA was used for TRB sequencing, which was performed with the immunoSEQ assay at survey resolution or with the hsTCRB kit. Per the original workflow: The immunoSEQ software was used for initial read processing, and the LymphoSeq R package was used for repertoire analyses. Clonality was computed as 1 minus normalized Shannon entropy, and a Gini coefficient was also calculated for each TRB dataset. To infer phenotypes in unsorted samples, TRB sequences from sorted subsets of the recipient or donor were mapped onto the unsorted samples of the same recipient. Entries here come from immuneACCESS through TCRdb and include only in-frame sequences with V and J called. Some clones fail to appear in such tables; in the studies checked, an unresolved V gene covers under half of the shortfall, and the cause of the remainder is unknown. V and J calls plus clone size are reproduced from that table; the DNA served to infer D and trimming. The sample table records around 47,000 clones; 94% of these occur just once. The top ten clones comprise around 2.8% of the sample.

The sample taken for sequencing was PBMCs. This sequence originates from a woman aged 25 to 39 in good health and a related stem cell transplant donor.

CDR3 loop: CASSLSTGTGYGYTF. The DNA is as follows: TGTGCCAGCAGCTTATCAACAGGGACGGGCTATGGCTACACCTTC. The sequence is built from TRBV7-2 and TRBJ1-2; a tentative D match to TRBD1 spans 6 bases. Looking up the germline V gene yields CDR1 SGHTA and CDR2 FQGNSA. The V and J ends are trimmed by 2 bases and 4 bases, leaving 14 bases between them. The CDR3 has 15 amino acids, counting the end cysteine and phenylalanine. Solely the CDR3 DNA is kept, with 45 bases framed from the first base.